This T cell receptor (beta chain) was recorded in a study of blood T cell repertoires in COVID-19. Across the whole study: COVID-19 samples collected from the United States, Italy and Spain covered acute and convalescent phases.

Authors' data handling: Reference gene primer amplification yielded estimated nucleated cell counts. Sequenced by immunoSEQ multiplex PCR; TCRdb stores in-frame clones only, minus some. V and J calls and clone size are given by that table; D and trimming were obtained from the DNA. The data contain over 200,000 clones, 85% to 90% of them singletons. Participants spanned ages about 18 to 100 years and resided in roughly 26 US areas. CDR1 and CDR2 from the germline V gene are MNHEY and SMNVEV (reference sequence). V lost 3 bases to trimming and J lost 5 bases, with 10 bases between them. The CDR3 length is 13 residues.

Sequenced sample: PBMCs or T cells enriched from blood (not recorded which). This receptor was taken from a man between 18 and 35 years old who had recovered from COVID-19. The V call is TRBV27, the J call TRBJ1-1; no reliable D call. CDR3 residues: CASSFGGGTEAFF. The DNA for the CDR3 is TGTGCCAGCAGTTTCGGCGGTGGGACTGAAGCTTTCTTT.